This is a list of T cell receptor beta chains from one sample in a study of blood T cell repertoires in COVID-19. Libraries were prepared by immunoSEQ multiplex PCR; TCRdb keeps only in-frame clonotypes and omits some of them. Of some 180,000 clones listed, about 85% are singletons. Input material: peripheral blood. The receptors come from a man aged 60 to 75 with active or convalescent COVID-19. Each CDR3 is given with its conserved first and last residue. D genes are given only for firm matches. Size is stated for part of the rows, as once, few or many counts, or as a class when the clone is expanded.

v_call,clone_size,cdr3_length,j_call,d_call,cdr3_nt,cdr3_aa
TRBV7-2,.,14,TRBJ2-3,.,TGTGCCAGCAGCTTGGGGCTTCGAACAGATACGCAGTATTTT,CASSLGLRTDTQYF
TRBV19,.,14,TRBJ2-5,.,TGTGCCAGTAGTATACAGGGTAAACAAGAGACCCAGTACTTC,CASSIQGKQETQYF
TRBV2,many,16,TRBJ2-7,TRBD2,TGTGCCAGCAGTGAAGGGGGGAGCGGGACCTACTACGAGCAGTACTTC,CASSEGGSGTYYEQYF
TRBV5-4,.,16,TRBJ2-1,TRBD2,TGTGCCAGCAGCTTGAGGACTAGCTCGACCTACAATGAGCAGTTCTTC,CASSLRTSSTYNEQFF
TRBV25-1,.,17,TRBJ1-4,TRBD1,TGTGCCAGCAGTGAGCAACAGGGGGGCTGGACTAATGAAAAACTGTTTTTT,CASSEQQGGWTNEKLFF
TRBV19,.,13,TRBJ1-2,TRBD1,TGTGCCAGTAGTATCGGGACAGGCTTTGGCTACACCTTC,CASSIGTGFGYTF
TRBV10-1,.,13,TRBJ2-1,TRBD2,TGCGCCAGCAGACGGACTAGCGACGGTGAGCAGTTCTTC,CASRRTSDGEQFF
TRBV5-1,.,15,TRBJ1-4,.,TGCGCCAGCAGCTTGGGAGGAGCAACTAATGAAAAACTGTTTTTT,CASSLGGATNEKLFF
TRBV5-4,.,15,TRBJ2-1,TRBD2,TGTGCCAGCAGCTTGGGGGGGACTAGCGGGGTTGAGCAGTTCTTC,CASSLGGTSGVEQFF
TRBV5-5,.,15,TRBJ1-5,TRBD1,TGTGCCAGCAGCTGGACAGGGGATAGCAATCAGCCCCAGCATTTT,CASSWTGDSNQPQHF
TRBV10-3,.,13,TRBJ2-7,.,TGTGCCATCAGTGACGCAGGGTCCTACGAGCAGTACTTC,CAISDAGSYEQYF
TRBV4-2,few,12,TRBJ1-1,.,TGTGCCAGCAGCCCTTCGAACACTGAAGCTTTCTTT,CASSPSNTEAFF
TRBV6-5,.,13,TRBJ1-6,.,TGTGCCAGCAGTACAGGGTTAGATTCACCCCTCCACTTT,CASSTGLDSPLHF
TRBV3-1/TRBV3-2,.,17,TRBJ1-3,TRBD1,TGTGCCAGCAGCCCCCGGGACAGCGATTACTCTGGAAACACCATATATTTT,CASSPRDSDYSGNTIYF
TRBV12-5,.,16,TRBJ1-1,.,TGTGCTAGTGGTTTGCCTCTAGGCAGTAGGGGAACTGAAGCTTTCTTT,CASGLPLGSRGTEAFF
TRBV7-8,few,13,TRBJ2-2,.,TGTGCGCCGGGGGACTCGAACACCGGGGAGCTGTTTTTT,CAPGDSNTGELFF
TRBV18,.,15,TRBJ1-2,.,TGTGCCAGCTCACCACCGGCGACAGCGAACTATGGCTACACCTTC,CASSPPATANYGYTF
TRBV6-5,.,14,TRBJ1-5,TRBD1,TGTGCCAGCAGAGGGGACAGGGTGACTCAGCCCCAGCATTTT,CASRGDRVTQPQHF
TRBV7-9,.,14,TRBJ2-7,TRBD1,TGTGCCAGCAGCTTAGGGGGGACAGGGAGCGAGCAGTACTTC,CASSLGGTGSEQYF
TRBV2,.,13,TRBJ1-5,.,TGTGCCAGCAGTGAAGCGTGGGGCCAGCCCCAGCATTTT,CASSEAWGQPQHF
TRBV9,.,14,TRBJ2-2,.,TGTGCCAGCGCGAGAGAAGCGAACACCGGGGAGCTGTTTTTT,CASAREANTGELFF
TRBV10-3,.,14,TRBJ2-2,TRBD2,TGTGCCATCAGTGGCCGGGGGGACACCGGGGAGCTGTTTTTT,CAISGRGDTGELFF
TRBV4-2,.,14,TRBJ2-1,TRBD2,TGTGCCAGCAGCCAAGCACTAGCGGGGGGGGAGCAGTTCTTC,CASSQALAGGEQFF
TRBV9,.,16,TRBJ2-3,TRBD2,TGTGCCAGCAGCGCCACCGGGACTACCACCACAGATACGCAGTATTTT,CASSATGTTTTDTQYF
TRBV6-6,.,15,TRBJ2-3,TRBD2,TGTGCCAGCAGTAGAGCTAGCGGGGGCACAGATACGCAGTATTTT,CASSRASGGTDTQYF
TRBV21-1,.,16,TRBJ2-7,.,TGTGCCAGCAGCACTGAAGTAGCGGGACTAGCAGGCGAGCAGTACTTC,CASSTEVAGLAGEQYF
TRBV11-2,.,16,TRBJ2-3,TRBD1,TGTGCCAGCAGCCCGGGACAGCAGACCTTCACAGATACGCAGTATTTT,CASSPGQQTFTDTQYF
TRBV7-9,.,16,TRBJ2-2,.,TGTGCCAGCAGCCGACTGGCAGCGGGCCACGCCGGGGAGCTGTTTTTT,CASSRLAAGHAGELFF
TRBV2,.,13,TRBJ2-1,TRBD2,TGTGCCAGCAACCGGGGGGGGGCGAATGAGCAGTTCTTC,CASNRGGANEQFF
TRBV9,.,14,TRBJ2-5,.,TGTGCCAGCAGCGTAGGGCTAGCTGGAGAGACCCAGTACTTC,CASSVGLAGETQYF
TRBV5-1,.,14,TRBJ2-5,TRBD1,TGCGCCAGCAGCAGGGACAGGGGGCCGGAGACCCAGTACTTC,CASSRDRGPETQYF
TRBV4-2,.,13,TRBJ1-2,.,TGTGCCAGCAGCCCCGGGGGGGTTTCTGGCTACACCTTC,CASSPGGVSGYTF
TRBV12-5,.,13,TRBJ1-2,.,TGTGCTAGTGGTTTGGGTTTTGACAGAGAAAAGACCTTC,CASGLGFDREKTF
TRBV18,.,12,TRBJ1-1,.,TGTGCCAGCTCACCAGTCGACACTGAAGCTTTCTTT,CASSPVDTEAFF
TRBV4-2,.,15,TRBJ2-3,TRBD2,TGTGCCAGCAGCCCCGGGACTAGCGGCACAGATACGCAGTATTTT,CASSPGTSGTDTQYF
TRBV6-5,.,16,TRBJ1-3,.,TGTGCCAGCAGTTACGGGACTTCCAACTCTGGAAACACCATATATTTT,CASSYGTSNSGNTIYF
TRBV9,.,13,TRBJ1-3,.,TGTGCCAGCAGCGTACAGCAGGCCAGCACCATATATTTT,CASSVQQASTIYF
TRBV12-2,.,13,TRBJ2-1,.,TGTGCAGGCCGGGGGGAGGCCTACAATGAGCAGTTCTTC,CAGRGEAYNEQFF
TRBV5-4,.,14,TRBJ2-7,.,TGTGCCAGCAGCCCTGGAGGGGGCGAGTACGAGCAGTACTTC,CASSPGGGEYEQYF
TRBV12-5,.,14,TRBJ1-6,TRBD1,TGTGCTAGTGGTCTGGGACAGGATAATTCACCCCTCCACTTT,CASGLGQDNSPLHF
TRBV15,.,16,TRBJ1-5,.,TGTGCCACCAGCAGCATACAGGGCCACCTTGAGCAGCCCCAGCATTTT,CATSSIQGHLEQPQHF
TRBV5-1,.,15,TRBJ2-5,TRBD1,TGCGCCAGCAGGGCCCGGACAGGGATTGGAGAGACCCAGTACTTC,CASRARTGIGETQYF
TRBV5-4,.,15,TRBJ2-1,TRBD1,TGTGCCAGCAGACAGGACAGGGGGATCTACAATGAGCAGTTCTTC,CASRQDRGIYNEQFF
TRBV5-1,.,16,TRBJ2-7,TRBD2,TGCGCCAGCAGCTTGGAAGCAGCGGGGAGCTCCTACGAGCAGTACTTC,CASSLEAAGSSYEQYF
TRBV14,few,13,TRBJ1-1,.,TGTGCCAGCAGCCAAGGGTCGAGCACTGAAGCTTTCTTT,CASSQGSSTEAFF
TRBV19,.,18,TRBJ1-3,.,TGTGCCAGTAGTATAGAACGGTCCGGGACAACGGCTGGAAACACCATATATTTT,CASSIERSGTTAGNTIYF
TRBV25-1,few,15,TRBJ2-2,.,TGTGCCAGCAGTGAAAATAAGGCAGGGGCCGGGGAGCTGTTTTTT,CASSENKAGAGELFF
TRBV19,.,16,TRBJ1-6,.,TGTGCCAGTAGTATCAATCCCCAGAGGGTCGGATCACCCCTCCACTTT,CASSINPQRVGSPLHF
TRBV28,.,16,TRBJ1-3,TRBD1,TGTGCCAGCAGCCCACCGGGACAGGGGACAGGAAACACCATATATTTT,CASSPPGQGTGNTIYF
TRBV6-5,.,14,TRBJ1-2,.,TGTGCCAGCAGTTACTCGAGGTTTAACTATGGCTACACCTTC,CASSYSRFNYGYTF